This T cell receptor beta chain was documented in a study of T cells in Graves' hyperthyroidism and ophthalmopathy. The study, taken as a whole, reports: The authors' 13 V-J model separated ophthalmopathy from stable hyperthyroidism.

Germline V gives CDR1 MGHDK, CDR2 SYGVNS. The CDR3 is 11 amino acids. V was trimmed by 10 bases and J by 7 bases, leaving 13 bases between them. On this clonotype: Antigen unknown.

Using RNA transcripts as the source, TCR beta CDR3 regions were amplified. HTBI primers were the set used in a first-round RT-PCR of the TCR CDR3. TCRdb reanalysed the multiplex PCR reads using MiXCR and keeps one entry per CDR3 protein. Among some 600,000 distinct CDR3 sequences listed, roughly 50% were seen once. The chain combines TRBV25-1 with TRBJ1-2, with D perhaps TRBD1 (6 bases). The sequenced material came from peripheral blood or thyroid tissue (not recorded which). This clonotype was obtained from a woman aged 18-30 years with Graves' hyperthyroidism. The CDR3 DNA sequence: TGTGCCAACAGGGATCTGGGTGGCTACACCTTC. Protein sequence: CANRDLGGYTF.